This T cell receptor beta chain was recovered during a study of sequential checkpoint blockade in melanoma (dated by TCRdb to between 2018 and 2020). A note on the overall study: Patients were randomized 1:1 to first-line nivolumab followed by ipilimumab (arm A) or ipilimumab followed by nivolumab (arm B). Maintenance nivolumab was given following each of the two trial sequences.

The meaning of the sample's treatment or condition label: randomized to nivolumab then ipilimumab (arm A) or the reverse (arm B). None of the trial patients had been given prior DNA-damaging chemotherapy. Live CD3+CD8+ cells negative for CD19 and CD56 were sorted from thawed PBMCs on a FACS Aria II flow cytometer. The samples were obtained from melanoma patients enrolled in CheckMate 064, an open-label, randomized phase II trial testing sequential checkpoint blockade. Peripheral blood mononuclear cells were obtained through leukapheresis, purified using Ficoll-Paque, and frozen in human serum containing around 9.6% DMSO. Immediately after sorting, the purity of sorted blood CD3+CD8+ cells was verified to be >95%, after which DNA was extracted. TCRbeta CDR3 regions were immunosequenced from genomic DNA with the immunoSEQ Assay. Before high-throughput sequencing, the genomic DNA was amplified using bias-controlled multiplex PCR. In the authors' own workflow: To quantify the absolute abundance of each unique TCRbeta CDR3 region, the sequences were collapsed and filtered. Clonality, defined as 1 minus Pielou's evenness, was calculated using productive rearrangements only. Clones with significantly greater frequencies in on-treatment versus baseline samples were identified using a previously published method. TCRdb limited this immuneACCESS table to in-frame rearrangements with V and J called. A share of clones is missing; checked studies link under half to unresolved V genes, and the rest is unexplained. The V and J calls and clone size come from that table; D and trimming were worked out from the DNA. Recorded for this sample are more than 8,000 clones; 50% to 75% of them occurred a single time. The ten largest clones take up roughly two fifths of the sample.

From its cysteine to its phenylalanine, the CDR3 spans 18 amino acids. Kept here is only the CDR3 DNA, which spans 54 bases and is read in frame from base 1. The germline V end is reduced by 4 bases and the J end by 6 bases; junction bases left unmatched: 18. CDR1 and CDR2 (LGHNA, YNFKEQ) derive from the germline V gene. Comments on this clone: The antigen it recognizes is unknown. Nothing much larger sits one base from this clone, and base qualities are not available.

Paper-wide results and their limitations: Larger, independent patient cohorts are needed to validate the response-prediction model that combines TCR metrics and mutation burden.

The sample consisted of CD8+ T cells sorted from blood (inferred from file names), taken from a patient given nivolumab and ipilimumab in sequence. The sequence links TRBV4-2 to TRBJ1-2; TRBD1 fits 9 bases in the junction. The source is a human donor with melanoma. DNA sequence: TGTGCCAGCAGCCCTTATCCCGCCCTACGGGACAGGGTAAATGGCTACACCTTC. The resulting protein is CASSPYPALRDRVNGYTF.